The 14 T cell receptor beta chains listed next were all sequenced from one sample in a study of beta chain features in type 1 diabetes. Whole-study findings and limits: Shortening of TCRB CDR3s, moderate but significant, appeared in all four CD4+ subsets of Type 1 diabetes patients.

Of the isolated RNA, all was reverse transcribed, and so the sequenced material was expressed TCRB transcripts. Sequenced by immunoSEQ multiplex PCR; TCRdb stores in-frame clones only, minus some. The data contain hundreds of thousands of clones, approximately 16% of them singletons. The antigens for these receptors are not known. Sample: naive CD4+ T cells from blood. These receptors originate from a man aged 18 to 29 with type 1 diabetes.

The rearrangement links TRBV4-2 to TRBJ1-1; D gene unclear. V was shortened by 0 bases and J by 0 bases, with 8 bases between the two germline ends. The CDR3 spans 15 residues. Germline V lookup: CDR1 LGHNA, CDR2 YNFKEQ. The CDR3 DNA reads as TGTGCCAGCAGCCAAGAGGCCAACCTGAACACTGAAGCTTTCTTT. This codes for CASSQEANLNTEAFF.

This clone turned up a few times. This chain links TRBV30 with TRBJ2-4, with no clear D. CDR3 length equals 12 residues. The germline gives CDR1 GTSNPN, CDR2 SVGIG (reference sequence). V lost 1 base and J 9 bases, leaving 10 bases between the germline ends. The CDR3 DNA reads TGTGCCTGGAGTGCGGCGTGGAGCATTCAGTACTTC. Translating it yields CAWSAAWSIQYF.

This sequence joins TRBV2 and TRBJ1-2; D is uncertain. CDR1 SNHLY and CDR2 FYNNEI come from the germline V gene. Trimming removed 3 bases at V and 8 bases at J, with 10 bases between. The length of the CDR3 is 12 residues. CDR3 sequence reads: CASSDPGKGYTF. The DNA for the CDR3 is TGTGCCAGCAGTGACCCGGGAAAGGGCTACACCTTC.

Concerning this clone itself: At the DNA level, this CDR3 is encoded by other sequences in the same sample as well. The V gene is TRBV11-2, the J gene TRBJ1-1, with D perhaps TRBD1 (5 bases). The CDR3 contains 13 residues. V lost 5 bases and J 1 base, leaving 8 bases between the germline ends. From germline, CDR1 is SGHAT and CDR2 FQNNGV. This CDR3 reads CASSLQGNTEAFF. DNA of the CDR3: TGTGCCAGCAGCCTGCAGGGGAACACTGAAGCTTTCTTT.

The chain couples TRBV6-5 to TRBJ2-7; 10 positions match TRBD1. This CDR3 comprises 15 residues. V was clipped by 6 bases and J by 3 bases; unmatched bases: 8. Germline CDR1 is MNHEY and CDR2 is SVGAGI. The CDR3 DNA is TGTGCCAGCAGCTCTCCGGGACAGGGGATCTACGAGCAGTACTTC. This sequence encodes CASSSPGQGIYEQYF.

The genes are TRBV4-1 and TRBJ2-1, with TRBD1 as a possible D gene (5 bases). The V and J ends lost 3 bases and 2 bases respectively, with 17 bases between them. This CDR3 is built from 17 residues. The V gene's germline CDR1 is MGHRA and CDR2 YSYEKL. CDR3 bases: TGCGCCAGCAGCCATGATCCGAGCAGGGCCCCCTACAATGAGCAGTTCTTC. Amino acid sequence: CASSHDPSRAPYNEQFF.

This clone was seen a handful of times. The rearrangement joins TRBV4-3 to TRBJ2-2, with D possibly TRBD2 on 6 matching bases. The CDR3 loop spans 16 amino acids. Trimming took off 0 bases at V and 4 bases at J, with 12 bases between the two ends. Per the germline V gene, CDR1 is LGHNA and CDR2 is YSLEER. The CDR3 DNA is TGCGCCAGCAGCCAAGAGCCGGGACTTCTCACCGGGGAGCTGTTTTTT. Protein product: CASSQEPGLLTGELFF.

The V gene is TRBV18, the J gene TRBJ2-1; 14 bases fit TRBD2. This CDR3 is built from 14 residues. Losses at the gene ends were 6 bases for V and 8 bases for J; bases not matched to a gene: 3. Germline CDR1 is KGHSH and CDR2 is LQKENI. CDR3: CASSGTSGSDEQFF. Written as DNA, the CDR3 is TGTGCCAGCTCTGGGACTAGCGGGAGTGATGAGCAGTTCTTC.

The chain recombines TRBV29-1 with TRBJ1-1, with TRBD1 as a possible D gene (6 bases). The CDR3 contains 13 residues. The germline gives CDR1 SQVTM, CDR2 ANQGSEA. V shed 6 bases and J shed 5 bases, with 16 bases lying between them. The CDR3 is CSVYRGGHTEAFF. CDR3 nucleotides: TGCAGCGTCTACCGGGGGGGGCATACTGAAGCTTTCTTT.

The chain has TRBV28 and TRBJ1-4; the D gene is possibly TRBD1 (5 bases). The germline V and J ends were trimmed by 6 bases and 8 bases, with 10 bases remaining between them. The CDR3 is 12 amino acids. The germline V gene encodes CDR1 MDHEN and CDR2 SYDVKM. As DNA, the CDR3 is TGTGCCAGCAGAGGGGCGGGAGAAAAACTGTTTTTT. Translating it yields CASRGAGEKLFF.

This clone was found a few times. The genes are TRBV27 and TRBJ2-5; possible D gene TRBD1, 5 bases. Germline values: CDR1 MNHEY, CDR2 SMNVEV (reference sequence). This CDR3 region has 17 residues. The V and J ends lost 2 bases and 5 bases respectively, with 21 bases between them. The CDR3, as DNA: TGTGCCAGCAGTTTACTCCCCCAGGGCCCCGTCGGGGAGACCCAGTACTTC. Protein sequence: CASSLLPQGPVGETQYF.

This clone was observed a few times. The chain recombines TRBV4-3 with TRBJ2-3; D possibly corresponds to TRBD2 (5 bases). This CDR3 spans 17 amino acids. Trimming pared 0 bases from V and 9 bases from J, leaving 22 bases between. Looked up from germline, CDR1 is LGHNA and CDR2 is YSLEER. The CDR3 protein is CASSQDPDWLPVGTQYF. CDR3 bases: TGCGCCAGCAGCCAAGATCCGGACTGGCTACCCGTTGGGACGCAGTATTTT.

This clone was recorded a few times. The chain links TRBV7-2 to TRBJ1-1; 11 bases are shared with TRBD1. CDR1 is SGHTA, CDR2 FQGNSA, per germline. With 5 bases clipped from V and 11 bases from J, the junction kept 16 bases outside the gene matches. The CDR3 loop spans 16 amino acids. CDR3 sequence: CASSPTTLDRGRRAFF. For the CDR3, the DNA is TGTGCCAGCAGCCCTACGACACTGGACAGGGGGCGTCGGGCTTTCTTT.

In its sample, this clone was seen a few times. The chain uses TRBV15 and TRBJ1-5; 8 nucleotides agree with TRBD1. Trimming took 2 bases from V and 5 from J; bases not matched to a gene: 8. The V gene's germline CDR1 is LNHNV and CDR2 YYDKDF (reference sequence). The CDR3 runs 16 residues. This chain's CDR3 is CATSRHLDRAHQPQHF. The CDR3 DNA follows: TGTGCCACCAGCAGACATCTGGACAGGGCGCATCAGCCCCAGCATTTT.